The present TCR beta chain was sequenced within a study of shared clonotypes between healthy human individuals. Study results and limitations: Having only a few donors restricted how much genetic and exposure-history diversity was captured. Large depth notwithstanding, sorted-subset sequencing proved incomplete by rarefaction. Non-shared clonotypes had lower generation probabilities than those shared by all four donors.

The repertoire was sequenced with immunoSEQ multiplex PCR; TCRdb's copy has only in-frame clones and lacks some. The table records approximately 2.3 million clones, 90% to 95% of them present only once. CD45RA-negative memory and CD45RA+ naive subsets were split from the CD4+ cells. This clone turned up a few times. Its target is unknown. Per the germline V gene, CDR1 is SGDLS and CDR2 is YYNGEE. With 2 bases removed from V and 8 bases from J, the gap between germline ends came to 16 bases. CDR3 length: 14 amino acids. The rearrangement joins TRBV9 to TRBJ1-2; unclear D gene. This receptor was taken from a man aged 18 to 30 in good health. Some clones in this sample may be carry-over from other donors' samples. Sequenced sample: naive CD4+ T cells from PBMCs. Subset described: CD45RA+ positively selected. The chain's CDR3 is CASSVSLVASGYTF. The CDR3 DNA sequence: TGTGCCAGCAGCGTGAGCTTAGTCGCTTCGGGCTACACCTTC.